A selection of T cell receptor beta chains follows, all from one sample in a study of blood T cell repertoires in COVID-19. The method was immunoSEQ multiplex PCR; TCRdb's version includes in-frame clones alone and lacks a portion of them. Of approximately 300,000 clones in the sample, more than 75% were seen once. Sequencing was done on a sample of peripheral blood. The receptors derive from a man aged 50 or older with active or convalescent COVID-19. Each CDR3 is given with its conserved first and last residue. The D gene is left open where the match is weak. Some rows mark clone size as missing; the rest say once, few, many or name a class of expanded clone.

TRBJ1-2	TRBV11-2	.	TRBD1	CASSLFRSRDRSPLYGYTF	TGTGCCAGCAGCTTATTTCGTTCCCGGGACAGATCCCCCCTCTATGGCTACACCTTC
TRBJ2-1	TRBV10-3	.	TRBD1	CAISEKLGQGNNEQFF	TGTGCCATCAGTGAGAAATTAGGACAGGGGAATAATGAGCAGTTCTTC
TRBJ2-3	TRBV6-5	.	TRBD2	CASSYTTSGTDTQYF	TGTGCCAGCAGTTACACGACTAGCGGCACAGATACGCAGTATTTT
TRBJ1-3	TRBV5-1	.	.	CASSVNTGAPYSGNTIYF	TGCGCCAGCAGCGTTAATACAGGCGCTCCATACTCTGGAAACACCATATATTTT
TRBJ1-2	TRBV9	.	TRBD1	CASSLNPGPGGEASAF	TGTGCCAGCAGCTTAAATCCCGGACCAGGGGGCGAGGCTAGCGCCTTC
TRBJ1-6	TRBV7-2	.	TRBD1	CASSLRQGESPLHF	TGTGCCAGCAGCTTGCGGCAGGGGGAGTCACCCCTCCACTTT
TRBJ2-2	TRBV19	once	TRBD1	CAGRQGIDTGELFF	TGTGCCGGCCGACAGGGGATAGACACCGGGGAGCTGTTTTTT
TRBJ1-6	TRBV27	.	.	CASSSQGGANSPLHF	TGTGCCAGCAGTTCACAGGGTGGAGCTAATTCACCCCTCCACTTT
TRBJ1-5	TRBV28	.	.	CASTEGGWQPQHF	TGTGCCAGCACGGAAGGAGGGTGGCAGCCCCAGCATTTT
TRBJ2-5	TRBV28	.	TRBD1	CASSSTGQGASTQYF	TGTGCCAGCAGTTCCACGGGACAGGGGGCTTCGACCCAGTACTTC
TRBJ1-4	TRBV21-1	.	.	CASIPIQEKLFF	TGTGCCAGCATACCGATACAAGAAAAACTGTTTTTT
TRBJ1-1	TRBV7-2	.	.	CASSFGQPGAFF	TGTGCCAGCAGCTTTGGCCAGCCAGGGGCTTTCTTT
TRBJ1-6	TRBV5-5	.	.	CASSPEVRSLSSYNSPLHF	TGTGCCAGCAGCCCGGAGGTCAGGTCCTTGAGCTCCTATAATTCACCCCTCCACTTT
TRBJ1-5	TRBV2	.	TRBD1	CASTELTGGENQPQHF	TGTGCCAGCACTGAGTTGACAGGGGGCGAGAATCAGCCCCAGCATTTT
TRBJ1-2	TRBV19	.	TRBD1	CASSMKQGDRDGYTF	TGTGCCAGTAGTATGAAACAGGGGGACCGAGATGGCTACACCTTC
TRBJ2-5	TRBV5-1	many	.	CASSEQQAGTQYF	TGCGCCAGCAGCGAACAACAGGCCGGGACCCAGTACTTC
TRBJ1-1	TRBV28	.	.	CASRGGTLTEAFF	TGTGCCAGCAGGGGAGGGACCCTCACTGAAGCTTTCTTT
TRBJ2-1	TRBV9	once	TRBD2	CASSVAGLAVDEQFF	TGTGCCAGCAGCGTAGCGGGACTAGCGGTTGATGAGCAGTTCTTC
TRBJ2-2	TRBV9	.	.	CASSVGSKNTGELFF	TGTGCCAGCAGCGTAGGTAGCAAAAACACCGGGGAGCTGTTTTTT
TRBJ1-5	TRBV30	.	TRBD1	CAWSVPGRGPLNQPQHF	TGTGCCTGGAGTGTACCGGGCAGGGGGCCCCTCAATCAGCCCCAGCATTTT
TRBJ1-2	TRBV2	.	TRBD1	CASRVQGNYGYTF	TGTGCCAGCAGGGTACAGGGGAACTATGGCTACACCTTC
TRBJ1-4	TRBV19	.	.	CASTGQGVEKLFF	TGTGCCAGCACAGGTCAAGGGGTTGAAAAACTGTTTTTT
TRBJ2-1	TRBV6-5	.	TRBD2	CASSASGGNYNEQFF	TGTGCCAGCAGCGCTAGCGGGGGGAACTACAATGAGCAGTTCTTC
TRBJ1-1	TRBV6-2/TRBV6-3	.	TRBD1	CASSYAPPRGDTEAFF	TGTGCCAGCAGTTACGCCCCCCCCAGGGGGGACACTGAAGCTTTCTTT
TRBJ1-6	TRBV28	.	.	CASSLVFQLQSPLHF	TGTGCCAGCAGTTTGGTCTTCCAGTTGCAATCACCCCTCCACTTT
TRBJ1-3	TRBV18	.	.	CASSPRQVVSGNTIYF	TGTGCCAGCTCACCACGACAGGTGGTGTCTGGAAACACCATATATTTT
TRBJ2-1	TRBV7-8	.	TRBD2	CASSLNGGADSNEQFF	TGTGCCAGCAGCTTAAACGGGGGGGCGGACAGCAATGAGCAGTTCTTC
TRBJ2-1	TRBV5-6	.	.	CASNLNTDEQFF	TGTGCCAGCAACCTTAACACCGATGAGCAGTTCTTC
TRBJ1-1	TRBV7-9	.	.	CASSQQGGDTEAFF	TGTGCCAGCAGTCAACAGGGAGGGGACACTGAAGCTTTCTTT
TRBJ2-7	TRBV18	.	TRBD1	CASSRTPGQGGYEQYF	TGTGCCAGCTCACGAACCCCGGGACAGGGTGGGTACGAGCAGTACTTC
TRBJ2-2	TRBV19	.	TRBD1	CASCRQGMNTGELFF	TGTGCCAGTTGTCGACAGGGGATGAACACCGGGGAGCTGTTTTTT
TRBJ1-3	TRBV5-5	.	TRBD1	CASSWDRLSGNTIYF	TGTGCCAGCAGCTGGGACAGGCTTTCTGGAAACACCATATATTTT
TRBJ2-3	TRBV27	.	TRBD2	CASSRLAESTDTQYF	TGTGCCAGCAGTCGACTAGCTGAGAGCACAGATACGCAGTATTTT
TRBJ2-7	TRBV7-3	.	.	CASSSPSSYEQYF	TGTGCCAGCAGCTCCCCGAGCTCCTACGAGCAGTACTTC
TRBJ1-1	TRBV30	.	TRBD1	CACKGTRQGETEAFF	TGTGCCTGCAAAGGGACCCGACAGGGGGAGACTGAAGCTTTCTTT
TRBJ2-1	TRBV28	.	TRBD2	CASSKGTSGSEEQFF	TGTGCCAGCAGTAAAGGGACTAGCGGGAGTGAGGAGCAGTTCTTC
TRBJ1-2	TRBV18	.	.	CASSPTYEGYTF	TGTGCCAGCTCACCAACCTACGAGGGCTACACCTTC
TRBJ2-3	TRBV7-2	.	.	CASSREWITDTQYF	TGTGCCAGCAGCCGGGAATGGATCACAGATACGCAGTATTTT
TRBJ2-7	TRBV27	few	TRBD2	CASKRFAGIGGRTSGDFYEQYF	TGTGCCAGCAAAAGGTTTGCGGGGATTGGTGGACGGACTAGCGGAGATTTCTACGAGCAGTACTTC
TRBJ2-3	TRBV7-9	.	.	CASRGADTQYF	TGTGCCAGCAGGGGAGCAGATACGCAGTATTTT
TRBJ1-5	TRBV13	.	TRBD1	CASSVNSGTGNQPQHF	TGTGCCAGCAGCGTAAACTCAGGGACAGGCAATCAGCCCCAGCATTTT
TRBJ1-6	TRBV5-1	.	.	CASSLAGRGSPLHF	TGCGCCAGCAGCTTGGCCGGGAGGGGATCACCCCTCCACTTT